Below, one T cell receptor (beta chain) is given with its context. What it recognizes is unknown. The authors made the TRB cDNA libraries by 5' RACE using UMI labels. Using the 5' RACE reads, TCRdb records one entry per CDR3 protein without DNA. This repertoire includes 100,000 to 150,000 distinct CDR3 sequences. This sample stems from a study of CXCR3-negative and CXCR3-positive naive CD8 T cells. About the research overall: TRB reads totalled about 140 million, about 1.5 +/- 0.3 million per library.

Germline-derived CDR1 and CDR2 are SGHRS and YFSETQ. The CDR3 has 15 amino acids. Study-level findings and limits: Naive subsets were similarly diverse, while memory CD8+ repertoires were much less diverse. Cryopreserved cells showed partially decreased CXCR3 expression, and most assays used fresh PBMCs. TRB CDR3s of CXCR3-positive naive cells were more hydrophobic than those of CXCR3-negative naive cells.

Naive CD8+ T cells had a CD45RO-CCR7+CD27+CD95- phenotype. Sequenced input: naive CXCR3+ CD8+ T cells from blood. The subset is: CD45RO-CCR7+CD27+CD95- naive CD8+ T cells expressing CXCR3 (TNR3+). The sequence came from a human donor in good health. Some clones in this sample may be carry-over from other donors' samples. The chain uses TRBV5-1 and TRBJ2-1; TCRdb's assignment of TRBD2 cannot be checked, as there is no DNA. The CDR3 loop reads CASSSPLSGMYEQFF.